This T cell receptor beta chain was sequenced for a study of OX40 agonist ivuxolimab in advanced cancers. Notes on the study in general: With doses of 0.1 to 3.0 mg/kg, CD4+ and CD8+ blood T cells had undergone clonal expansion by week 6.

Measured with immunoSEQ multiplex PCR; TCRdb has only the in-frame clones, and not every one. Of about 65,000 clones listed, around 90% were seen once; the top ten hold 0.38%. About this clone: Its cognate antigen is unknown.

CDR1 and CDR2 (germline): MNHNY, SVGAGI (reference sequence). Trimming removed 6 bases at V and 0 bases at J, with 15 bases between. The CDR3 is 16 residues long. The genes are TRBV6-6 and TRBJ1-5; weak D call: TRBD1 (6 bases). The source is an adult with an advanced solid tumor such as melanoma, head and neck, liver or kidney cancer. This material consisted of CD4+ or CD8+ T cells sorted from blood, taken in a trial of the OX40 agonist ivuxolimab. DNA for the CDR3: TGTGCCAGCAGAGACCACAGGGTTTATAGCAATCAGCCCCAGCATTTT. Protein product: CASRDHRVYSNQPQHF.